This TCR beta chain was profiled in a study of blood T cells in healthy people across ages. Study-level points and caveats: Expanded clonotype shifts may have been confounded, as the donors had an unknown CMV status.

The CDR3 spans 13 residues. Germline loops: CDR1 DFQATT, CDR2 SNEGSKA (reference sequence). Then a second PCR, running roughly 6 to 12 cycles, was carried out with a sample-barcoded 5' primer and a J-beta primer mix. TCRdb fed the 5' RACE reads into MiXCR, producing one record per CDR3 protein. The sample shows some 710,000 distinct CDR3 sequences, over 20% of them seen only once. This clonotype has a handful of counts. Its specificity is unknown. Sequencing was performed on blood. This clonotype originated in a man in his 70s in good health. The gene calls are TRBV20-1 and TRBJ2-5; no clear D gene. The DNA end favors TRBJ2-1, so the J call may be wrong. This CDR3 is CSARDTVYNEQFF. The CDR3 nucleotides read TGCAGTGCTAGAGATACAGTCTACAATGAGCAGTTCTTC.